This TCR beta chain stems from a study of identifying expanded T cells in peripheral blood (dated by TCRdb to about 2019). For context, the study as a whole: Technical replicates were generated by sequencing separate aliquots of the same genomic DNA pool, with four replicates compared pairwise. Here is what the overall study found, with its caveats: Across all healthy-donor time intervals, the beta-binomial model significantly lowered both the number of clones called differentially abundant and the false-positive rate. In all healthy donors, the variance in clone template counts between samples taken approximately 15 days apart rose significantly as total template count increased. The authors expected that biological variance in healthy repertoires might rise further over much longer intervals, such as months to years. Approximately 1.2 differentially abundant clones were flagged by the binomial model between technical replicates, whereas about 16 and 19 were flagged over approximately two weeks and four weeks, respectively.

TCRbeta CDR3 regions were profiled by bias-controlled multiplex PCR amplification of genomic DNA with the immunoSEQ Assay. As for how the authors treated the data: To quantify the absolute abundance of each unique TCRbeta CDR3 region, the sequences were collapsed and filtered. Differential abundance was tested with a binomial (Fisher-equivalent) model and with a beta-binomial model adding time-dependent variance fitted from healthy donors. Any clone with fewer than 5 combined templates was excluded, and a clone was called differentially abundant if its Benjamini-Hochberg FDR was below 0.01. Using the form v = (b*log(k)+a)^2, the beta-binomial variance was modeled as a function of the total template count across the two samples. TCRdb mirrors the immuneACCESS table, restricted to in-frame sequences. Some clones are absent from its copies; in checked studies, under half trace to an unresolved V gene, and the reason for the others is unknown. V and J calls and clone size are copied from that table; D and trimming were computed from the DNA. The sample yields some 130,000 clones; about 88% were counted once. The ten largest clones add up to about 8% of the sample.

From cysteine to phenylalanine, the CDR3 is 16 amino acids long. CDR3 DNA is the only sequence kept; it has 48 bases, read in frame from the first base. CDR1 SGDLS and CDR2 YYNGEE were looked up in the germline V gene. Trimming accounts for 2 bases at V and 0 bases at J, while the number of junction bases matched to no gene is 6. The sample holds one count of this clone. Its binding antigen is unknown. No much larger clone is present one base from it, and per-base qualities are unavailable. No immune events, such as infections, were documented for the healthy donors during the collection period. Blood repertoires from healthy donors were used as a training cohort for calibrating time-dependent variance in a beta-binomial model of differential abundance of T-cell clones. The training cohort was composed of around ten healthy donors, 3 female and 7 male. The donors were between roughly 29 and 70 years old, with an average age of roughly 40 years. Whole blood from each healthy donor was obtained from a commercial supplier and was collected at three time points roughly 13 days apart. For immunosequencing, genomic DNA was extracted from unsorted whole blood.

This sequence originates from a person between 18 and 69 years old in good health. Here the chain combines TRBV9 and TRBJ2-5, with TRBD1 identical over 8 junction bases. Input material: blood. CDR3 region: CASSVGTGLYQETQYF. The DNA sequence is given as TGTGCCAGCAGCGTCGGGACAGGATTATACCAAGAGACCCAGTACTTC.